This entry concerns a single T cell receptor beta chain. The antigen is unknown. This specimen belongs to a study of cytomegalovirus exposure and HLA in healthy donors. Whole-study results and caveats: Sequencing had likely introduced a cluster of highly shared sequence variants as an artifact. Productive status was seen about 90% or about 30% of the time for most TCR beta V segments in an earlier analysis. Accurate HLA-A and HLA-B prediction from TCR beta sequences was reported for most subjects.

The PCR ran on 60 Vbeta and 13 Jbeta primers. The data were produced by immunoSEQ multiplex PCR, yet TCRdb's version contains in-frame clones alone and is incomplete. Here the sample spans over 150,000 clones, 80% to 85% being singletons. The sample was PBMCs. The TCR sequence derives from a boy aged 2 to 9 in good health and CMV-seronegative.

The CDR3 sequence is CASSQGGGSTDTQYF. The CDR3 DNA reads TGCGCCAGCAGCCAAGGTGGGGGGAGCACAGATACGCAGTATTTT. The V gene is TRBV4-1, the J gene TRBJ2-3, with TRBD2 as a possible D gene (6 bases). Trimming cost V 1 base and J 0 bases, with 8 bases left between them. The germline V gene encodes CDR1 MGHRA and CDR2 YSYEKL. This CDR3 comprises 15 residues.